This T cell receptor (beta chain) emerged from a study of shared T cell receptors in the human thymus. Profiling relied on immunoSEQ multiplex PCR, and the TCRdb table lists in-frame clones only, not all of them. Of hundreds of thousands of clones listed, approximately 78% are singletons. Trimming took 0 bases from V and 0 from J, leaving 9 bases between them. Per germline, CDR1 SGHTA and CDR2 FQGNSA. The CDR3 has 15 residues. These same records also appear under a second study, on human thymus T cells. That study reports: Thymic repertoires of unrelated individuals were reported in related research to overlap highly.

The chain links TRBV7-2 to TRBJ2-7; D unclear. Specimen: thymocytes. The TCR originated in a boy under two years old with a congenital heart defect. The CDR3 reads CASSLARLGSYEQYF. The CDR3 region has the DNA TGTGCCAGCAGCTTAGCGCGTCTAGGCTCCTACGAGCAGTACTTC.